The 13 T cell receptor beta chains given below trace back to one sample, sequenced in a study of breast tumors, draining lymph nodes, adjacent tissues. Axillary draining lymph nodes of breast cancer patients supplied the node samples. TCRdb recomputed calls from the multiplex PCR reads with MiXCR, one row per CDR3 protein. Of around 300,000 distinct CDR3 sequences in the sample, about 33% were seen once. Specimen: axillary lymph node tissue. These receptor sequences come from a female donor with breast cancer. Some clones in this sample may be carry-over from other donors' samples.

This clonotype was seen repeatedly, ten times or more. The V call is TRBV12-3 or TRBV12-4, the J call TRBJ2-1, with 9 bases that match TRBD2. V gave up 1 base and J gave up 8 bases; unmatched junction bases: 15. This CDR3 contains 18 residues. In DNA form, the CDR3 reads TGTGCCAGCAGTTTAGGAGGGAAAGGTAGCGGGAGAAGGCATGAGCAGTTCTTC. Translated: CASSLGGKGSGRRHEQFF.

V usage is TRBV5-6 and J usage is TRBJ1-1, with TRBD1 matching over 7 bases. V shed 2 bases, J shed 1 base, and the junction held 5 bases outside the gene matches. This CDR3 contains 15 residues. Germline V gives CDR1 SGHDT, CDR2 YYEEEE. CDR3 residues: CASSFTDRPNTEAFF. The CDR3 bases are TGTGCCAGCAGCTTTACGGACAGGCCGAACACTGAAGCTTTCTTT.

This rearrangement joins TRBV7-2 to TRBJ2-2; 13 nucleotides match TRBD2. CDR1 and CDR2 from the germline V gene are SGHTA and FQGNSA. The V and J ends lost 3 bases and 6 bases, in that order; junction bases with no gene match: 7. CDR3 size: 17 residues. Here the CDR3 DNA reads TGTGCCAGCAGCTTCGCGGGACTAGCGGGATGGGCCGGGGAGCTGTTTTTT. It encodes CASSFAGLAGWAGELFF.

This clonotype was recorded a few times. The chain couples TRBV6-5 to TRBJ2-7; tentatively, D is TRBD1 (6 bases). V lost 0 bases and J lost 3, with 9 bases in between. The CDR3 runs 14 residues. Germline V gene lookup returns CDR1 MNHEY and CDR2 SVGAGI. CDR3 bases: TGTGCCAGCAGTTACTCGGGACACCTCTACGAGCAGTACTTC. This translates into CASSYSGHLYEQYF.

Concerning this clonotype: One end of the junction fails to match germline, which may point to a read error. V usage is TRBV28 and J usage is TRBJ2-2; 7 bases line up with TRBD2. CDR1 and CDR2 from the germline V gene are MDHEN and SYDVKM. This CDR3 comprises 14 residues. CDR3 nucleotide sequence: TGTGCCAGCAGTTTCGGGGGGAACACCGGGGAGCTGTCTTGG. Its protein is CASSFGGNTGELSW.

The CDR3 loop is CASSQDQGENNSPLHF. The CDR3 coding sequence is TGCGCCAGCAGCCAAGATCAGGGGGAAAATAATTCACCCCTCCACTTT. J is TRBJ1-6 and V is TRBV4-3; 7 bases match TRBD1. Germline trimming cut 0 bases from V and 5 bases from J; bases unmatched to any gene: 4. CDR3 length: 16 amino acids. In germline, CDR1 is LGHNA, CDR2 YSLEER.

This clonotype was detected many times. The gene calls are TRBV12-3 or TRBV12-4 and TRBJ1-5; 9 bases are shared with TRBD1. The CDR3 totals 15 residues. Trimming removed 6 bases from V and 2 bases from J; junction bases left unmatched: 5. The CDR3 DNA sequence: TGTGCCAGCAGGACGGGACAGGGTGGCAATCAGCCCCAGCATTTT. It translates to CASRTGQGGNQPQHF.

This clonotype has only a few counts. This may stem from a read error, because a much larger clone lies one nucleotide away. The chain employs TRBV7-2 and TRBJ2-7; D is perhaps TRBD1 or TRBD2 (5 bases each). Per germline, CDR1 SGHTA and CDR2 FQGNSA. The CDR3 is made up of 15 amino acids. In DNA, the CDR3 is TGTGCCAGCAGCCTACTACTAGGGGACGGCTACGAGCAGCACTTC. Translated: CASSLLLGDGYEQHF. Based on the CDR3 plus reference TRBV7-2 and TRBJ2-7, the full variable domain is GAGVSQSPSNKVTEKGKDVELRCDPISGHTALYWYRQSLGQGLEFLIYFQGNSAPDKSGLPSDRFSAERTGGSVSTLTIQRTQQEDSAVYLCASSLLLGDGYEQHFGPGTRLTVT.

This chain links TRBV7-2 with TRBJ1-2, with D perhaps TRBD1 (5 bases). Trimming pared 1 base from V and 8 bases from J, leaving 20 bases between. Germline CDR1 reads SGHTA; CDR2 reads FQGNSA. The CDR3 is 16 amino acids. The CDR3 DNA is TGTGCCAGCAGCTTAGTATTTTCCAGGGATCTCCGGGGCTACACCTTC. Residues: CASSLVFSRDLRGYTF.

The CDR3 here is CASGLGQSEAFF. The CDR3 DNA reads as TGTGCTAGTGGTCTAGGACAGTCTGAAGCTTTCTTT. The V gene is TRBV12-5, the J gene TRBJ1-1; weak D call: TRBD1 (6 bases). V was pared by 5 bases and J by 6 bases, with 10 bases between. In germline, CDR1 is LGHNT, CDR2 FRNRAP. This CDR3 is built from 12 residues.

The table lists this clonotype with many counts. The chain uses TRBV15 and TRBJ2-5; 8 bases align to TRBD2. The junction had 3 bases not matched to a gene; V was cut back by 2 bases and J by 1 base. The CDR3 totals 15 residues. CDR1 is LNHNV and CDR2 is YYDKDF in the germline V gene (reference sequence). Here the CDR3 reads CATSRPLAAQETQYF. CDR3 DNA: TGTGCCACCAGCAGACCACTAGCGGCCCAAGAGACCCAGTACTTC. The whole variable domain, filled in from reference TRBV15 and TRBJ2-5, reads DAMVIQNPRYQVTQFGKPVTLSCSQTLNHNVMYWYQQKSSQAPKLLFHYYDKDFNNEADTPDNFQSRRPNTSFCFLDIRSPGLGDTAMYLCATSRPLAAQETQYFGPGTRLLVL.

This clonotype was recorded many times. This chain connects TRBV7-2 to TRBJ2-3; possibly TRBD1 for D (5 bases). The CDR3 has 14 amino acids. Trimming shortened V by 5 bases and J by 0 bases, and 9 bases separated the two germline ends. The germline V gene has CDR1 SGHTA and CDR2 FQGNSA. CDR3 sequence (DNA): TGTGCCAGCAGCCCCCAGGGCAGCACAGATACGCAGTATTTT. Its protein is CASSPQGSTDTQYF.

This clonotype has ten or more counts. J is TRBJ2-2 and V is TRBV5-1, with 15 positions matching TRBD2. Germline lookup yields CDR1 SGHRS and CDR2 YFSETQ. Losses at the gene ends were 4 bases for V and 6 bases for J; bases not matched to a gene: 10. The CDR3 is 18 residues long. Written as DNA, the CDR3 is TGCGCCAGCAGCCCCGGACTAGCGGGAGGGCAGGGGGCCGGGGAGCTGTTTTTT. This translates into CASSPGLAGGQGAGELFF.